The 28 T cell receptor beta chains below were found in one sample sequenced in a study of T cell responses to AZD1222 COVID-19 vaccine. The method was immunoSEQ multiplex PCR; TCRdb's version includes in-frame clones alone and lacks a portion of them. This sample has about 100,000 clones, with around 90% found just once. Specimen: peripheral blood, collected on day 0 of AZD1222 vaccination. These receptors all come from an adult in good health.

V gene TRBV10-3 combines with J gene TRBJ1-3; a possible D gene is TRBD1 (5 bases). Trimming pared 6 bases from V and 2 bases from J, leaving 8 bases between. The CDR3 runs to 13 residues. Germline-derived CDR1 and CDR2 are ENHRY and SYGVKD. In nucleotides, the CDR3 is TGTGCCATCAGAACAGGCCCTGGAAACACCATATATTTT. Encoded protein: CAIRTGPGNTIYF.

CDR3 nucleotides: TGTGCCTGGAGCGCCCTGATGGCAGATACGCAGTATTTT. Protein: CAWSALMADTQYF. The chain couples TRBV30 to TRBJ2-3, with no clear D. CDR1 GTSNPN and CDR2 SVGIG come from the germline V gene (reference sequence). CDR3 length equals 13 residues. Trimming shortened V by 3 bases and J by 4 bases, and 11 bases separated the two germline ends.

The chain employs TRBV2 and TRBJ1-1; D not resolved. The CDR3 loop spans 11 amino acids. CDR1 is SNHLY, CDR2 FYNNEI, per germline. V dropped 6 bases and J dropped 6 bases, with 8 bases sitting between them. The CDR3 region is CASRAEAEAFF. The CDR3 DNA reads as TGTGCCAGCAGGGCCGAGGCTGAAGCTTTCTTT.

The CDR3 sequence is CAGWDGDSGNTIYF. The DNA for the CDR3 is TGTGCCGGTTGGGACGGCGACTCTGGAAACACCATATATTTT. The chain couples TRBV28 to TRBJ1-3, with D possibly matching TRBD1 (5 bases). Trimming removed 11 bases from V and 0 bases from J, with 14 bases in between. CDR1 is MDHEN and CDR2 is SYDVKM in the germline V gene. The CDR3 contains 14 residues.

V gene TRBV6-2 or TRBV6-3 combines with J gene TRBJ2-7; D ambiguous. Germline CDR1 and CDR2: MNHEY and SVGEGT. This CDR3 has 13 amino acids. The V gene lost 5 bases and the J gene lost 5 bases, with 13 bases spanning the gap. The CDR3 reads CASSPDLVHEQYF. CDR3 nucleotide sequence: TGTGCCAGCAGTCCCGACTTAGTCCACGAGCAGTACTTC.

The chain employs TRBV4-2 and TRBJ2-7, with 8 positions matching TRBD2. The CDR3 runs to 16 residues. V dropped 1 base and J dropped 5; count of bases not matched to a gene: 10. Germline V lookup: CDR1 LGHNA, CDR2 YNFKEQ. CDR3 sequence (DNA): TGTGCCAGCAGCCAAGTCTTTGGACTAGCAGGTGACGAGCAGTACTTC. Encoded protein: CASSQVFGLAGDEQYF.

This clone appeared once. J is TRBJ2-3 and V is TRBV7-9, with TRBD2 matching 10 bases. The CDR3 spans 16 residues. The V and J ends lost 1 base and 3 bases, in that order; junction bases with no gene match: 4. From germline, CDR1 is SEHNR and CDR2 FQNEAQ (reference sequence). The chain's CDR3 is CASSLDLSGRTDTQYF. CDR3 sequence (DNA): TGTGCCAGCAGCTTAGATCTTAGCGGGAGGACAGATACGCAGTATTTT.

This rearrangement joins TRBV28 to TRBJ1-1, with D tentatively TRBD1 (6 bases). There are 14 residues in the CDR3. V gave up 6 bases and J gave up 1 base, with 12 bases separating them. Germline CDR1 is MDHEN and CDR2 is SYDVKM. CDR3 region: CASSSVQGNTEAFF. The CDR3 bases are TGTGCCAGCAGCTCCGTACAGGGGAACACTGAAGCTTTCTTT.

The chain is built from TRBV5-1 and TRBJ2-5; 13 bases line up with TRBD2. Per germline, CDR1 SGHRS and CDR2 YFSETQ. This CDR3 contains 15 residues. V gave up 5 bases and J gave up 3 bases; unmatched junction bases: 4. The CDR3: CASSIGTSGKETQYF. DNA for the CDR3: TGCGCCAGCAGTATTGGGACTAGCGGGAAAGAGACCCAGTACTTC.

The chain has TRBV7-2 and TRBJ1-2; a weak D match, TRBD1 (5 bases). Germline CDR1 and CDR2: SGHTA and FQGNSA. V lost 4 bases, J lost 4 bases, and 16 bases lay in between. The CDR3 runs to 15 residues. The CDR3 DNA reads as TGTGCCAGCAGCTCCCCGGATAGGACACGCTATGGCTACACCTTC. This translates into CASSSPDRTRYGYTF.

This clone has a handful of counts. The chain recombines TRBV28 with TRBJ1-6; D possibly corresponds to TRBD1 (5 bases). The V end lost 6 bases, the J end lost 1 base, and 13 bases lay between the germline ends. Germline CDR1 reads MDHEN; CDR2 reads SYDVKM. The CDR3 runs to 16 residues. The CDR3 sequence is CASRTGDSSYNSPLHF. The CDR3 DNA reads TGTGCCAGCAGGACGGGGGATAGTTCCTATAATTCACCCCTCCACTTT. The full variable domain, its missing parts supplied by reference TRBV28 and TRBJ1-6, is DVKVTQSSRYLVKRTGEKVFLECVQDMDHENMFWYRQDPGLGLRLIYFSYDVKMKEKGDIPEGYSVSREKKERFSLILESASTNQTSMYLCASRTGDSSYNSPLHFGNGTRLTVT.

The chain is built from TRBV2 and TRBJ1-1; D is ambiguous. Trimming took off 8 bases at V and 6 bases at J, with 16 bases between the two ends. The CDR3 runs to 13 residues. Per germline, CDR1 SNHLY and CDR2 FYNNEI. The CDR3: CASEQHPEAEAFF. The CDR3 coding sequence is TGTGCCAGCGAGCAGCACCCGGAGGCTGAAGCTTTCTTT.

The CDR3 DNA reads TGTGCCAGCAATGGACAGGTTTGGACTGAAGCTTTCTTT. Its protein product is CASNGQVWTEAFF. This sequence joins TRBV6-5 and TRBJ1-1; 7 bases line up with TRBD1. This CDR3 is built from 13 residues. Trimming at V came to 7 bases and at J to 5 bases, leaving 7 bases not matched to a gene. The germline CDR1 and CDR2 sequences are MNHEY and SVGAGI.

V usage is TRBV2 and J usage is TRBJ1-3; D ambiguous. Germline V lookup: CDR1 SNHLY, CDR2 FYNNEI. Trimming took 3 bases from V and 0 from J, leaving 9 bases between them. The CDR3 totals 15 residues. The CDR3 nucleotides are TGTGCCAGCAGTGATCGAATAACCTCTGGAAACACCATATATTTT. Translation gives CASSDRITSGNTIYF.

The chain recombines TRBV7-2 with TRBJ1-2; D is possibly TRBD1 (6 bases). Trimming removed 4 bases at V and 7 bases at J, with 16 bases between. This CDR3 spans 14 amino acids. Germline V gene data show CDR1 as SGHTA and CDR2 as FQGNSA. DNA for the CDR3: TGTGCCAGCAGCTCGACTACAGGGTGGGGTGGCTACACCTTC. Its translation: CASSSTTGWGGYTF.

For the CDR3, the DNA is TGTGCCAGCAGACGTAACGGGAGGCGAGGCATGAACACTGAAGCTTTCTTT. Amino acids: CASRRNGRRGMNTEAFF. The chain has TRBV11-2 and TRBJ1-1; no clear D gene. Trimming left V 6 bases short and J 0 bases short, with 20 bases between. The CDR3 spans 17 residues. Germline V gives CDR1 SGHAT, CDR2 FQNNGV. The full variable domain, with the rest looked up from reference TRBV11-2 and TRBJ1-1, is EAGVAQSPRYKIIEKRQSVAFWCNPISGHATLYWYQQILGQGPKLLIQFQNNGVVDDSQLPKDRFSAERLKGVDSTLKIQPAKLEDSAVYLCASRRNGRRGMNTEAFFGQGTRLTVV.

V usage is TRBV5-5 and J usage is TRBJ2-7; perhaps TRBD2 as D (5 bases). This CDR3 spans 15 amino acids. Germline CDR1 SGHKS, CDR2 YYEKEE (reference sequence). Trimming cost V 1 base and J 2 bases, with 13 bases left between them. This CDR3 is CASSLSTSVTYEQYF. The CDR3 DNA is TGTGCCAGCAGCTTGAGTACTAGTGTGACCTACGAGCAGTACTTC.

This clone was recorded only once. The DNA of the CDR3 is TGCGCCAGCAGCCAAGACCGGCTGGGGCTAGCGGGGTTGGAGGAGCAGTACTTC. As protein: CASSQDRLGLAGLEEQYF. The chain carries TRBV4-1 and TRBJ2-7; 9 bases agree with TRBD2. Germline CDR1 and CDR2: MGHRA and YSYEKL. V trimming: 0 bases; J trimming: 7 bases; junction bases outside the gene matches: 16. The CDR3 extends over 18 amino acids.

The rearrangement joins TRBV29-1 to TRBJ2-7; the D call may be TRBD1 or TRBD2 (5 bases each). The ends were cut back, 6 bases at V and 3 bases at J, with 18 bases in the middle. The CDR3 has 14 amino acids. The germline CDR1 and CDR2 sequences are SQVTM and ANQGSEA. CDR3 DNA: TGCAGCGTCCGAGGGGCCCGTGGGGGCTACGAGCAGTACTTC. This codes for CSVRGARGGYEQYF.

The V gene is TRBV6-5, the J gene TRBJ1-1; D possibly corresponds to TRBD1 (6 bases). The CDR3 loop spans 13 amino acids. Germline V lookup: CDR1 MNHEY, CDR2 SVGAGI. V gave up 10 bases and J gave up 1 base, with 13 bases separating them. The CDR3 nucleotides read TGTGCCACACTTCAGGGGCCGAACACTGAAGCTTTCTTT. It translates to CATLQGPNTEAFF.

The V gene is TRBV10-1, the J gene TRBJ2-1; 8 bases map to TRBD2. Germline lookup yields CDR1 WNHNN and CDR2 SYGVQD (reference sequence). The CDR3 loop spans 15 amino acids. V trimming: 3 bases; J trimming: 6 bases; junction bases outside the gene matches: 7. CDR3 nucleotide sequence: TGCGCCAGCAGTGAACCGGGACTAGGATCCAATGAGCAGTTCTTC. Translated, it gives CASSEPGLGSNEQFF.

The CDR3 bases are TGTGCCACCGCCGGTGGAAGCTCCTACGAGCAGTACTTC. It encodes CATAGGSSYEQYF. V usage is TRBV24-1 and J usage is TRBJ2-7, with no clear D. The CDR3 loop spans 13 amino acids. V was trimmed by 9 bases and J by 0 bases, leaving 11 bases between them. Germline CDR1 is KGHDR and CDR2 is SFDVKD.

This clone was detected once. This chain joins TRBV12-3 or TRBV12-4 and TRBJ1-2, with D uncertain. V was pared by 8 bases and J by 5 bases, with 15 bases between. This CDR3 spans 13 amino acids. The CDR3 bases are TGTGCCAGCGGGCCGGGAGTCCTGTATGGCTACACCTTC. Translation: CASGPGVLYGYTF.

The rearrangement uses TRBV12-3 or TRBV12-4 and TRBJ1-2; D not certain. This CDR3 region has 13 residues. Trimming shortened V by 3 bases and J by 5 bases, and 10 bases separated the two germline ends. The CDR3 region has the DNA TGTGCCAGCAGTTTCGACGGGCTTTATGGCTACACCTTC. It translates to CASSFDGLYGYTF.

The CDR3 reads CASSQGTGNYEQYF. CDR3 coding DNA: TGCGCCAGCAGCCAAGGGACAGGGAACTACGAGCAGTACTTC. The chain is built from TRBV4-3 and TRBJ2-7; 8 bases are a match to TRBD1. The CDR3 runs to 14 residues. The V gene end was trimmed by 1 base and the J gene end by 3 bases; junction bases not matched to a gene: 2. Germline V gene sequence: CDR1 LGHNA, CDR2 YSLEER.

The gene calls are TRBV28 and TRBJ2-2, with D hard to call. The germline gives CDR1 MDHEN, CDR2 SYDVKM. The CDR3 totals 15 residues. The V and J ends lost 1 base and 3 bases respectively, with 9 bases between them. CDR3 residues: CASSLYRSDTGELFF. CDR3 coding DNA: TGTGCCAGCAGTTTATACCGATCGGACACCGGGGAGCTGTTTTTT.

This clone occurred a few times. The chain has TRBV3-1 (or the pseudogene TRBV3-2) and TRBJ1-5; possibly TRBD1 for D (5 bases). Germline loops: CDR1 LGHDT, CDR2 YNNKEL (reference sequence). The CDR3 loop spans 15 amino acids. The V and J ends lost 2 bases and 0 bases respectively, with 8 bases between them. The CDR3 region has the DNA TGTGCCAGCAGCCAAAGGGGACCTAGCAATCAGCCCCAGCATTTT. Translating gives CASSQRGPSNQPQHF.

The chain couples TRBV6-5 to TRBJ1-1; a possible D gene is TRBD1 (5 bases). The CDR3 runs 14 residues. Germline V CDR1 and CDR2: MNHEY, SVGAGI. V was shortened by 1 base and J by 3 bases, with 9 bases between the two germline ends. In DNA, the CDR3 is TGTGCCAGCAGTTACTGGGGGAGGGACACTGAAGCTTTCTTT. It translates to CASSYWGRDTEAFF.